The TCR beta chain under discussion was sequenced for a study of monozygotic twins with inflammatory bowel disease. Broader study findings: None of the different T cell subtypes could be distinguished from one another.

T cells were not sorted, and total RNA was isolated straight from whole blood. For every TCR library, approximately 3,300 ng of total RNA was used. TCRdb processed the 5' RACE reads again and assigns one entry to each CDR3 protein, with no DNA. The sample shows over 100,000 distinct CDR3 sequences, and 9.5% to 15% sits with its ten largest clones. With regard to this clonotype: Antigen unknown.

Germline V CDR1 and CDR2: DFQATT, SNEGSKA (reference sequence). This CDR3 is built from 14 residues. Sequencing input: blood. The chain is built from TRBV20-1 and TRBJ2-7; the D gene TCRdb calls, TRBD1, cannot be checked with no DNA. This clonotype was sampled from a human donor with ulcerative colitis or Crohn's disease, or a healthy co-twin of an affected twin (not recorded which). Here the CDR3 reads CSAREPGTRYEQYF.